These T cell receptor beta chains were read from a single sample in a study of shared clonotypes between healthy human individuals. Here immunoSEQ multiplex PCR was the method, and the copy in TCRdb shows in-frame clones only, minus some. The table includes about 2 million clones, around 95% detected once. The sequencing input was naive CD4+ T cells sorted from blood. The receptor set was obtained from a man aged 18-30 years in good health. Each CDR3 is given with its conserved first and last residue. Each record gives: J gene, D gene, V gene, clone size, CDR3 protein, CDR3 DNA. D genes are given only for firm matches. Where a row states a size, it is once, few, many or the class of an expanded clone; other rows omit it.

TRBJ1-6 NA TRBV11-2 NA CASSYRAYNSPLHF TGTGCCAGCAGCTATCGGGCCTATAATTCACCCCTCCACTTT
TRBJ2-5 NA TRBV2 NA CASSDLWGFQETQYF TGTGCCAGCAGTGACCTTTGGGGATTTCAAGAGACCCAGTACTTC
TRBJ1-2 NA TRBV28 NA CASVGGSATYNYGYTF TGTGCCAGCGTTGGGGGCAGTGCGACCTATAACTATGGCTACACCTTC
TRBJ2-7 TRBD2 TRBV7-6 NA CASSPGLAGNSYEQYF TGTGCCAGCAGCCCGGGACTAGCGGGAAACTCCTACGAGCAGTACTTC
TRBJ2-2 TRBD2 TRBV10-2 NA CASREPGLLNTGELFF TGCGCCAGCAGGGAACCGGGACTACTGAACACCGGGGAGCTGTTTTTT
TRBJ1-4 NA TRBV19 once CASSTGSNEKLFF TGTGCCAGTAGTACGGGCTCTAATGAAAAACTGTTTTTT
TRBJ2-5 NA TRBV7-9 NA CASSSGTKQETQYF TGTGCCAGCAGCTCCGGGACAAAGCAAGAGACCCAGTACTTC
TRBJ2-1 TRBD2 TRBV11-2 NA CASSSPGTSGGVYNEQFF TGTGCCAGCAGCTCGCCCGGGACTAGCGGGGGGGTCTACAATGAGCAGTTCTTC
TRBJ1-6 NA TRBV5-1 NA CASSLDLFEGLNSPLHF TGCGCCAGCAGCTTGGATCTGTTTGAGGGGTTAAATTCACCCCTCCACTTT
TRBJ2-3 TRBD1 TRBV7-7 NA CASSLGQGLDTQYF TGTGCTAGCAGCTTGGGACAGGGATTGGATACGCAGTATTTT
TRBJ1-6 TRBD1 TRBV2 few CASSPTGQVNSPLHF TGTGCCAGCTCCCCTACGGGACAGGTTAATTCACCCCTCCACTTT
TRBJ2-5 TRBD1 TRBV19 NA CASSLHRGSETQYF TGTGCCAGTAGTTTACACAGGGGTTCCGAGACCCAGTACTTC
TRBJ2-7 NA TRBV10-3 NA CAITDNYEQYF TGTGCCATCACTGACAACTACGAGCAGTACTTC
TRBJ1-5 NA TRBV28 NA CASIQPYSNQPQHF TGTGCCAGCATCCAGCCTTATAGCAATCAGCCCCAGCATTTT
TRBJ1-5 NA TRBV5-1 NA CASSLAPGGGNQPQHF TGCGCCAGCAGCTTGGCTCCGGGGGGCGGCAATCAGCCCCAGCATTTT
TRBJ2-5 NA TRBV10-3 NA CAISESRGETQYF TGTGCCATCAGTGAGTCCAGAGGAGAGACCCAGTACTTC
TRBJ2-1 NA TRBV5-6 NA CASSRANEQFF TGTGCCAGCAGCCGCGCCAATGAGCAGTTCTTC
TRBJ1-1 NA TRBV2 NA CASREESANTEAFF TGTGCCAGCAGAGAGGAATCAGCCAACACTGAAGCTTTCTTT
TRBJ2-5 NA TRBV6-5 once CASSDLETQYF TGTGCCAGCAGTGACCTAGAGACCCAGTACTTC
TRBJ1-1 TRBD1 TRBV19 NA CASSMELVGQGPAGGTEAFF TGTGCCAGTAGTATGGAATTAGTCGGACAGGGGCCTGCTGGGGGCACTGAAGCTTTCTTT
TRBJ2-6 TRBD1 TRBV28 NA CASSVIGQDPSGANVLTF TGTGCCAGCAGCGTGATTGGACAGGACCCCTCTGGGGCCAACGTCCTGACTTTC
TRBJ1-5 NA TRBV6-1 NA CASIEGGWDQPQHF TGTGCCAGCATCGAGGGGGGTTGGGATCAGCCCCAGCATTTT
TRBJ2-1 NA TRBV28 once CASSASGGRSYNEQFF TGTGCCAGCAGTGCTTCCGGGGGACGCTCCTACAATGAGCAGTTCTTC
TRBJ2-6 NA TRBV10-3 NA CAIGTLIDVLTF TGTGCCATCGGGACTTTGATCGACGTCCTGACTTTC
TRBJ2-3 TRBD2 TRBV5-4 NA CASSPLAGGNTDTQYF TGTGCCAGCAGCCCGTTAGCGGGAGGAAACACAGATACGCAGTATTTT
TRBJ1-2 TRBD1 TRBV5-1 NA CASSPGQGIGGYTF TGCGCCAGCAGCCCGGGACAGGGAATAGGTGGCTACACCTTC
TRBJ2-5 TRBD1 TRBV10-3 NA CAISERTGLGQETQYF TGTGCCATCAGTGAGCGGACAGGGTTGGGACAAGAGACCCAGTACTTC
TRBJ2-4 NA TRBV5-6 NA CASSFLSVAKNIQYF TGTGCCAGCAGCTTCCTTTCGGTAGCCAAAAACATTCAGTACTTC
TRBJ2-3 TRBD2 TRBV7-8 NA CASSLMTGTSGRSDTQYF TGTGCCAGCAGCCTGATGACCGGGACTAGCGGGAGGTCAGATACGCAGTATTTT